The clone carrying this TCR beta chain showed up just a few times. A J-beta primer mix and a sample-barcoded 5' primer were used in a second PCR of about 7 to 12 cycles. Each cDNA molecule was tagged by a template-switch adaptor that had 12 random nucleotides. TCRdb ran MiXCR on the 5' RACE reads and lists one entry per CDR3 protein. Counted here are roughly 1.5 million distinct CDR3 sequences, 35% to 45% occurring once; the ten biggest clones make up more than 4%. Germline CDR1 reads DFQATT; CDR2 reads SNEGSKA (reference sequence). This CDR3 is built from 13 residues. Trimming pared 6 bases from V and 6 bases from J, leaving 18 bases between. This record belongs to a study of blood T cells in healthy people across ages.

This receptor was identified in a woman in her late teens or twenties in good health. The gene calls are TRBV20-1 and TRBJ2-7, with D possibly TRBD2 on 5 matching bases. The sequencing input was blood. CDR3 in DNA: TGCAGTGCCTCAGATCTAAGTCTAGCCGAGCAGTACTTC. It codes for CSASDLSLAEQYF.